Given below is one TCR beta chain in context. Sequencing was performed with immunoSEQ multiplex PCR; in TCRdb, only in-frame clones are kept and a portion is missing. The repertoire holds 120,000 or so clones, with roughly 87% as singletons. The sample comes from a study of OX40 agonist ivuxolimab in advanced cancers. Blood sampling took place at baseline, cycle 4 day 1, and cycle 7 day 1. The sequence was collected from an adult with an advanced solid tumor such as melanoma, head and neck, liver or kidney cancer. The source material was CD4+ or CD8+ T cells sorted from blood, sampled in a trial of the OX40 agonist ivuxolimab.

CDR3 loop: CASSLEQATGNTIYF. For the CDR3, the DNA is TGCGCCAGCAGCTTGGAACAGGCCACTGGAAACACCATATATTTT. The chain joins TRBV5-1 to TRBJ1-3; D possibly corresponds to TRBD1 (5 bases). V was clipped by 0 bases and J by 2 bases, with 9 bases between them. There are 15 residues in the CDR3. Per germline, CDR1 SGHRS and CDR2 YFSETQ.